The 16 T cell receptor beta chains given below trace back to one sample, sequenced in a study of Graves' ophthalmopathy and Graves' hyperthyroidism. Investigators amplified TCR beta CDR3 regions from RNA transcripts. Second-round multiplex PCR followed a first-round RT-PCR using HTBI primers. Each CDR3 protein gets one entry after TCRdb re-called the multiplex PCR reads with MiXCR. The sample has some 47,000 distinct CDR3 sequences; around half are singletons. Sequenced material: peripheral blood. Every receptor here comes from an adult man with Graves' ophthalmopathy.

Ten or more counts support this clonotype. V usage is TRBV11-3 and J usage is TRBJ2-3, with D perhaps being TRBD1 or TRBD2 (5 bases each). The length of the CDR3 is 17 residues. Trimming removed 4 bases from V and 7 bases from J, with 24 bases in between. Germline CDR1 SGHNT, CDR2 YENEEA. The CDR3 DNA reads as TGTGCCAGCAGCTCCCAATCGCTAGGGGCTGGGACCAATACGCAGTATTTT. Translating gives CASSSQSLGAGTNTQYF.

This chain's CDR3 is CASSYSGGVTGELYF. CDR3 DNA: TGTGCCAGCAGCTATAGCGGGGGAGTTACCGGGGAGCTGTACTTC. The gene calls are TRBV11-2 and TRBJ2-5; 9 nucleotides agree with TRBD2. Losses at the gene ends were 4 bases for V and 13 bases for J; bases not matched to a gene: 16. The length of the CDR3 is 15 residues. The germline V gene has CDR1 SGHAT and CDR2 FQNNGV.

This clonotype was found a few times. The V gene is TRBV7-2, the J gene TRBJ1-1; D remains unclear. Trimming took off 1 base at V and 0 bases at J, with 3 bases between the two ends. CDR3 length: 13 residues. Germline values: CDR1 SGHTA, CDR2 FQGNSA. CDR3 region: CASSLELNTEAFF. CDR3 sequence (DNA): TGTGCCAGCAGCTTAGAGTTGAACACTGAAGCTTTCTTT.

The chain couples TRBV19 to TRBJ1-6, with 7 bases identical to TRBD1. Germline values: CDR1 LNHDA, CDR2 SQIVND (reference sequence). There are 14 residues in the CDR3. Germline trimming cut 9 bases from V and 8 bases from J; bases unmatched to any gene: 10. CDR3 sequence: CASHSGTVYSPLHF. The CDR3, as DNA: TGTGCCAGCCACTCCGGGACAGTATATTCACCCCTCCACTTT.

This chain uses TRBV6-1 with TRBJ2-7; D remains unclear. The germline V gene has CDR1 MNHNS and CDR2 SASEGT. The CDR3 totals 15 residues. Trimming shortened V by 8 bases and J by 1 base, and 18 bases separated the two germline ends. This CDR3 is CASGEFKGISYEQYF. CDR3 nucleotide sequence: TGTGCCAGCGGCGAGTTTAAGGGCATATCCTACGAGCAGTACTTC.

A word on this clonotype: The conserved phenylalanine or tryptophan normally closing the CDR3 is absent here, so this likely arose from a read error. This chain links TRBV7-9 with TRBJ2-6, with 11 positions matching TRBD1. The trim removed 0 bases at V and 3 bases at J, leaving 7 bases unmatched. This CDR3 contains 19 residues. Germline V lookup: CDR1 SEHNR, CDR2 FQNEAQ (reference sequence). This CDR3 reads CASSLAGQGATRGANVLTH. The CDR3 DNA reads TGTGCCAGCAGCTTAGCCGGACAGGGGGCTACACGTGGGGCCAACGTCCTGACTCAC.

This clonotype came up many times. The gene calls are TRBV3-1 and TRBJ1-6, with a tentative D call TRBD1 (5 bases). There are 15 residues in the CDR3. The germline CDR1 and CDR2 sequences are LGHDT and YNNKEL (reference sequence). Trimming removed 1 base at V and 6 bases at J, with 10 bases between. The CDR3 spells CASSQGQGGNSPLHF. DNA for the CDR3: TGTGCCAGCAGCCAAGGGCAGGGAGGTAATTCACCCCTCCACTTT.

In the case of this clonotype: This CDR3 fails to terminate in the conserved phenylalanine or tryptophan, so it likely reflects a read error. This chain links TRBV5-8 with TRBJ1-5; maybe TRBD1 (6 bases). V was pared by 0 bases and J by 3 bases, with 10 bases between. There are 15 residues in the CDR3. CDR1 and CDR2 from the germline V gene are SGHTS and YDEGEE. As DNA, the CDR3 is TGTGCCAGCAGCTTGGGGGGACAAACCAATCAGCCCCAGCATCTC. Its protein product is CASSLGGQTNQPQHL.

The rearrangement uses TRBV2 and TRBJ2-1, with a weak D call TRBD2 (6 bases). In germline, CDR1 is SNHLY, CDR2 FYNNEI. The CDR3 is made up of 13 amino acids. The germline V and J ends were trimmed by 5 bases and 5 bases, with 10 bases remaining between them. Here the CDR3 reads CASSTPGDNEQFF. The CDR3, as DNA: TGTGCCAGCAGTACCCCGGGAGACAATGAGCAGTTCTTC.

This clonotype has a count of ten or more. V gene TRBV6-1 combines with J gene TRBJ1-6; no definite D call. V was cut by 0 bases and J by 9 bases, with 6 bases left in between. This CDR3 has 13 amino acids. The V gene's germline CDR1 is MNHNS and CDR2 SASEGT. The CDR3, as DNA: TGTGCCAGCAGTGAAGCACGGGGTTCACCCCTCCACTTT. This codes for CASSEARGSPLHF.

Many counts were recorded for this clonotype. The junction departs from the called germline gene at one end, perhaps through a read error. This chain connects TRBV11-1 to TRBJ1-2; D call uncertain. Per germline, CDR1 SGHAT and CDR2 FQDESV (reference sequence). There are 14 residues in the CDR3. DNA for the CDR3: TGTGCCAGCGGCTTAATCGGACCTGGCTATGGCTACACCTTC. Residues: CASGLIGPGYGYTF. Supplemented by reference TRBV11-1 and TRBJ1-2, the full variable domain reads EAEVAQSPRYKITEKSQAVAFWCDPISGHATLYWYRQILGQGPELLVQFQDESVVDDSQLPKDRFSAERLKGVDSTLKIQPAELGDSAMYLCASGLIGPGYGYTFGSGTRLTVV.

This clonotype appeared once. The rearrangement links TRBV19 to TRBJ1-5, with a possible D match to TRBD1 (5 bases). The V gene's germline CDR1 is LNHDA and CDR2 SQIVND (reference sequence). This CDR3 is 13 amino acids long. V lost 5 bases and J 5 bases, leaving 10 bases between the germline ends. DNA of the CDR3: TGTGCCAGTAGTCCCCGGGGGGATCAGCCCCAGCATTTT. Translating gives CASSPRGDQPQHF.

The V call is TRBV19, the J call TRBJ2-7, with 7 bases that match TRBD1. The CDR3 contains 17 residues. Germline V gene sequence: CDR1 LNHDA, CDR2 SQIVND (reference sequence). The ends lost 4 bases at V and 0 bases at J; junction bases unmatched: 12. CDR3 amino acids: CASSTAPGQPTSYEQYF. DNA of the CDR3: TGTGCCAGTAGTACCGCCCCGGGACAGCCGACCTCCTACGAGCAGTACTTC. Combining the CDR3 with reference TRBV19 and TRBJ2-7 gives the whole variable domain DGGITQSPKYLFRKEGQNVTLSCEQNLNHDAMYWYRQDPGQGLRLIYYSQIVNDFQKGDIAEGYSVSREKKESFPLTVTSAQKNPTAFYLCASSTAPGQPTSYEQYFGPGTRLTVT.

This clonotype occurred many times. This clone may be a read error of a much larger clone one base away. The chain recombines TRBV4-2 with TRBJ2-7; D is unresolved. Per germline, CDR1 LGHNA and CDR2 YNFKEQ. This CDR3 has 13 amino acids. Trimming shortened V by 1 base and J by 2 bases, and 6 bases separated the two germline ends. The CDR3 loop is CASSQGSAYEQYF. The CDR3 nucleotides read TGTGCCAGCAGCCAAGGGAGCGCCTACGAGCAGTACTTC.

This chain joins TRBV29-1 and TRBJ2-1; D gene unclear. This CDR3 comprises 15 residues. In germline, CDR1 is SQVTM, CDR2 ANQGSEA. V shed 3 bases and J shed 3 bases, with 15 bases lying between them. The CDR3 coding sequence is TGCAGCGTTGAGACTCTGGCGTATGGCTACAATGAGCAGTTCTTC. The encoded protein is CSVETLAYGYNEQFF.

With regard to this clonotype: One end of the junction fails to match germline, which may point to a read error. The chain combines TRBV11-2 with TRBJ1-2; 7 bases line up with TRBD1. The germline V gene encodes CDR1 SGHAT and CDR2 FQNNGV. There are 12 residues in the CDR3. This CDR3 is CASSSRDSGHTF. The CDR3 coding sequence is TGTGCCAGCAGCTCCCGGGACAGTGGCCACACCTTC.